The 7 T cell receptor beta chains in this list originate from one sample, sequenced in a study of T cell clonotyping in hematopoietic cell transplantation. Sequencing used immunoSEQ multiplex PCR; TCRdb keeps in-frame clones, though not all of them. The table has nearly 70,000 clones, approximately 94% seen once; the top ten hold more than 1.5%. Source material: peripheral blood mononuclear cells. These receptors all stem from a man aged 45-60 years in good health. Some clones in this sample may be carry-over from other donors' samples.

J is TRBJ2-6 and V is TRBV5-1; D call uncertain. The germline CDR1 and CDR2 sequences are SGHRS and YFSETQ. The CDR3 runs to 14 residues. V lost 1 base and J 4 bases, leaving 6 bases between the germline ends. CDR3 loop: CASSLSAGANVLTF. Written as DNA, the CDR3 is TGCGCCAGCAGCTTGTCAGCCGGGGCCAACGTCCTGACTTTC.

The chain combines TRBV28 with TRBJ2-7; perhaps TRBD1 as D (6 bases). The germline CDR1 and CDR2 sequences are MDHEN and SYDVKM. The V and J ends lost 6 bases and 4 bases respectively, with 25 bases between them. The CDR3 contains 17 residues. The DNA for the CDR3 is TGTGCCAGCAGGGCGACCCGCTTTAGTGTAGGGGGATACGAGCAGTACTTC. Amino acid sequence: CASRATRFSVGGYEQYF.

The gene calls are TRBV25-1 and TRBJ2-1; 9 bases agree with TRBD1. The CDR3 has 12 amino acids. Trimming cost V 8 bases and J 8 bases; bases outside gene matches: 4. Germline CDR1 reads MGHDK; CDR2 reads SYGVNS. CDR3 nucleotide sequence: TGTGCCAGCCAGGGACAGGGCTATGAGCAGTTCTTC. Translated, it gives CASQGQGYEQFF.

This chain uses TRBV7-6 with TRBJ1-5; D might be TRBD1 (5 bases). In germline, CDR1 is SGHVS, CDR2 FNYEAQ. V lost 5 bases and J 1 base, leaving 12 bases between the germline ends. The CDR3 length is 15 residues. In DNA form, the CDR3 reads TGTGCCAGCAGCAAAGGGACGGCCAGCAATCAGCCCCAGCATTTT. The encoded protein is CASSKGTASNQPQHF.

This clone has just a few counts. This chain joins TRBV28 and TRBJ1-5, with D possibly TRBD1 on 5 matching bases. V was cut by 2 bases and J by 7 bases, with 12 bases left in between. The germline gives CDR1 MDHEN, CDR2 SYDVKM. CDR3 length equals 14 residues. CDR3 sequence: CASSLGLGAQPQHF. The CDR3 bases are TGTGCCAGCAGTTTAGGTTTAGGGGCCCAGCCCCAGCATTTT.

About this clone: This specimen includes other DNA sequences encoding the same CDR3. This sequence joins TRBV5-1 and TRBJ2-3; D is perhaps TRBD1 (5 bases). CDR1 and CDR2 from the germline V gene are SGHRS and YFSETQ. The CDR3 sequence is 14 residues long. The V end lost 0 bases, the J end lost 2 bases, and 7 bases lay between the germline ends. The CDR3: CASSLGQSTDTQYF. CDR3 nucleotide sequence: TGCGCCAGCAGCTTGGGACAGTCCACAGATACGCAGTATTTT. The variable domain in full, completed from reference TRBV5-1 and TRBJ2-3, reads KAGVTQTPRYLIKTRGQQVTLSCSPISGHRSVSWYQQTPGQGLQFLFEYFSETQRNKGNFPGRFSGRQFSNSRSEMNVSTLELGDSALYLCASSLGQSTDTQYFGPGTRLTVL.

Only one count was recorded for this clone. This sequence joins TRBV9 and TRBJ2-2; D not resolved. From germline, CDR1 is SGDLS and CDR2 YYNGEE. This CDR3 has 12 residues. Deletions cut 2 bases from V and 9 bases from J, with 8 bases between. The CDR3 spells CASSVFEWELFF. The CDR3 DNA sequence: TGTGCCAGCAGCGTTTTCGAGTGGGAGCTGTTTTTT.